This is a list of T cell receptor beta chains from one sample in a study of blood T cells in healthy people across ages. TCRdb analysed the 5' RACE reads with MiXCR anew, one entry per CDR3 protein. The sample holds about 680,000 distinct CDR3 sequences; more than 40% are singletons and the top ten take 25% to 35%. The sample was blood. Receptors were obtained from an older woman in good health. The CDR3 runs from the conserved cysteine through the conserved F or W. D genes are given only for firm matches. Only some rows state a clone size, as once, few, many or a class for expanded clones.

J gene	clone size	D gene	V gene	CDR3 DNA	CDR3 protein
TRBJ2-4	few	TRBD2	TRBV9	TGTGCCAGCAGCGTGGGACGGGAGGGACTAGCCAAAAACATTCAGTACTTC	CASSVGREGLAKNIQYF
TRBJ2-3	few	TRBD2	TRBV5-6	TGTGCCAGCTCGGGACTAGCGGGAGTACCAGATACGCAGTATTTT	CASSGLAGVPDTQYF
TRBJ2-1	few	TRBD1	TRBV11-3	TGTGCCAGCAGCCGGCGGACAGGGAACCACAATGAGCAGTTCTTC	CASSRRTGNHNEQFF
TRBJ2-1	few	TRBD2	TRBV7-3	TGTGCCAGCAGCTTAAAGGCGCCAGCGGGAGGGTCCTACAATGAGCAGTTCTTC	CASSLKAPAGGSYNEQFF
TRBJ1-2	few	TRBD1	TRBV9	TGTGCCAGCAGCCCCTCGGGGACAGACTATGGCTACACCTTC	CASSPSGTDYGYTF
TRBJ2-7	once	TRBD2	TRBV20-1	TGCAGTGCTAGATCGCCTAGCGGGAGCGACGAGCAGTACTTC	CSARSPSGSDEQYF
TRBJ2-3	.	.	TRBV20-1	TGCAGTGCTAGCTCGGGGGGACAGACTGCCCCTAGCACAGATACGCAGTATTTT	CSASSGGQTAPSTDTQYF
TRBJ1-5	.	.	TRBV12-3/TRBV12-4	TGTGCCAGCAGTTTGGACAAGGGCGGCCAGCCCCAGCATTTT	CASSLDKGGQPQHF
TRBJ2-1	.	TRBD2	TRBV5-1	TGCGCCAGCAGCAAAACGTCGGGACTAGCGGGAGGAGGTGAGCAGTTCTTC	CASSKTSGLAGGGEQFF
TRBJ1-5	.	.	TRBV6-2/TRBV6-3	TGTGCCAGCAGGCCCTCGGGCGATCAGCCCCAGCATTTT	CASRPSGDQPQHF
TRBJ2-1	.	.	TRBV5-1	TGCGCCAGCAGCTTGGAGGCCCTTAACTCCTACAATGAGCAGTTCTTC	CASSLEALNSYNEQFF
TRBJ2-2	once	TRBD2	TRBV25-1	TGTGCCAGCAGTGAATTTGGGACTAGCGGGAGGTCTGGGGAGCTGTTTTTT	CASSEFGTSGRSGELFF
TRBJ1-1	.	.	TRBV2	TGTGCCACACAGGCGAACACTGAAGCTTTCTTT	CATQANTEAFF
TRBJ1-2	few	.	TRBV12-3/TRBV12-4	TGTGCCAGCAGTTTACAGGGGCCCTACTATGGCTACACCTTC	CASSLQGPYYGYTF
TRBJ2-1	.	TRBD2	TRBV7-2	TGTGCCAGCAGCTCTAGGACTAGCGGGAATACAAATGAGCAGTTCTTC	CASSSRTSGNTNEQFF
TRBJ2-4	.	TRBD1	TRBV5-1	TGCGCCAGCAGCCAAGGACAGGTGAACATTCAGTACTTC	CASSQGQVNIQYF
TRBJ1-2	.	.	TRBV5-4	TGTGCCAGCAGCGTAGGAAACGGGGGGACCTATGGCTACACCTTC	CASSVGNGGTYGYTF
TRBJ2-5	.	.	TRBV6-5	TGTGCCAGTCGGGACCCCGAAGAGACCCAGTACTTC	CASRDPEETQYF
TRBJ2-3	.	.	TRBV28	TGTGCCAGCCTGACAGGAGGGGTCACAGATACGCAGTATTTT	CASLTGGVTDTQYF
TRBJ1-4	.	.	TRBV6-5	TGTGCCAGCAGACCAGTCGCGTGGAATAATGAAAAACTGTTTTTT	CASRPVAWNNEKLFF
TRBJ2-1	few	.	TRBV29-1	TGCAGCGTTGAGTTCCCCTACAATGAGCAGTTCTTC	CSVEFPYNEQFF
TRBJ2-7	few	.	TRBV12-3/TRBV12-4	TGTGCCAGCAGTAACCTGGACACCGCCTACGAGCAGTACTTC	CASSNLDTAYEQYF
TRBJ1-2	few	.	TRBV29-1	TGCAGCGTCCGAGGACAGTACTATGGCTACACCTTC	CSVRGQYYGYTF
TRBJ2-5	.	TRBD1	TRBV28	TGTGCCAGCGGGGGACTCGGGACAGGGGGACAAGAGACCCAGTACTTC	CASGGLGTGGQETQYF
TRBJ1-5	.	TRBD1	TRBV28	TGTGCCAGCAGTTTCCCTGGGACAGTTGATGCCCAGCTCAATCAGCCCCAGCATTTT	CASSFPGTVDAQLNQPQHF
TRBJ1-1	.	.	TRBV10-3	TGTGCCACCCGAGCGGGGATGAACACTGAAGCTTTCTTT	CATRAGMNTEAFF
TRBJ2-1	few	.	TRBV7-2	TGTGCCAGCAGCTTTTGGGGGCCGGGTGAGCAGTTCTTC	CASSFWGPGEQFF
TRBJ1-2	few	.	TRBV5-1	TGCGCCAGCAGCTTGGCCGGGGCCACTTGGGACACCTTC	CASSLAGATWDTF
TRBJ1-1	.	TRBD1	TRBV20-1	TGCAGCGGAAAGGGACAGGGGGGCCTCAACACTGAAGCTTTCTTT	CSGKGQGGLNTEAFF
TRBJ1-4	.	.	TRBV6-5	TGTGCCAGCAGTTACTTAGGACAGAGGGATGAAAAACTGTTTTTT	CASSYLGQRDEKLFF
TRBJ2-5	.	.	TRBV4-1	TGCGCCAGCAGCCGGGACATTGGGACCCAGTACTTC	CASSRDIGTQYF
TRBJ2-1	.	.	TRBV28	TGTGCCAGCATCATGAGGGGAGCGTACAATGAGCAGTTCTTC	CASIMRGAYNEQFF
TRBJ2-3	.	.	TRBV20-1	TGCAGTGCTAGAGATTTGACTACTTCCCCAGATACGCAGTATTTT	CSARDLTTSPDTQYF
TRBJ2-3	.	.	TRBV12-3/TRBV12-4	TGTGCCAGCAGCGTGAGTGACATTGGGGATACGCAGTATTTT	CASSVSDIGDTQYF
TRBJ2-7	.	TRBD1	TRBV6-1	TGTGCCAGCAGTGAATCCCCCGGGACAGGGCCATACGAGCAGTACTTC	CASSESPGTGPYEQYF
TRBJ2-5	.	TRBD2	TRBV5-1	TGTGCCAGCAGCATTAGCGGGACCCAAGAGACCCAGTACTTC	CASSISGTQETQYF
TRBJ2-1	.	.	TRBV20-1	TGCAGTGCTAGAGCCCCGCCTAGTTTTCGCTACAATGAGCAGTTCTTC	CSARAPPSFRYNEQFF
TRBJ2-3	.	TRBD2	TRBV20-1	TGCAGTGCTAGCTCCCCGCGTAGCGGGAGAGGCACAGATACGCAGTATTTT	CSASSPRSGRGTDTQYF
TRBJ1-1	.	.	TRBV11-2	TGTGCCAGCAGCTTAGGTACCTGGCTTGAAGCTTTCTTT	CASSLGTWLEAFF
TRBJ1-6	.	.	TRBV7-2	TGTGCCAGCAGCTTAATTATGGGGGATTCACCCCTCCACTTT	CASSLIMGDSPLHF
TRBJ2-7	few	TRBD2	TRBV15	TGTGCCACCAGCAGAGATTTGGGACTAGCGGGAGTCGAGCAGTACTTC	CATSRDLGLAGVEQYF
TRBJ1-5	.	.	TRBV20-1	TGCAGTGCTAGAGGGGACCTGTATAGCAATCAGCCCCAGCATTTT	CSARGDLYSNQPQHF
TRBJ2-7	few	.	TRBV29-1	TGCAGCGTTGGAAAGGCCTACGAGCAGTACTTC	CSVGKAYEQYF
TRBJ2-5	.	TRBD1	TRBV25-1	TGTGCCAGCAGTAAAAACGCAGGGGGCAGGGAGACCCAGTACTTC	CASSKNAGGRETQYF
TRBJ2-7	.	TRBD2	TRBV7-3	TGTGCCAGCAGCCCGAGCGGGGATTCCTACGAGCAGTACTTC	CASSPSGDSYEQYF
TRBJ2-7	.	TRBD1	TRBV12-3/TRBV12-4	TGTGCCAGCAGGGCCTCCGGGACAGGGCACGAGCAGTACTTC	CASRASGTGHEQYF